Listed below are T cell receptor beta chains from one sample, sequenced in a study of cytomegalovirus exposure and HLA in healthy donors. Sequencing was performed with immunoSEQ multiplex PCR; in TCRdb, only in-frame clones are kept and a portion is missing. The table has just under 70,000 clones, 75% to 90% seen once. Sequencing used PBMCs. These receptors originate from a human donor in good health. Both conserved end residues are part of each CDR3. Each record gives: clone size, J gene, D gene, V gene, CDR3 DNA, CDR3 protein. The D gene is left open where the match is weak. Some rows mark clone size as missing; the rest say once, few, many or name a class of expanded clone.

. TRBJ2-7 . TRBV27 TGTGCCAGCAGTTTATCCGGGACACTTACCTACGAGCAGTACTTC CASSLSGTLTYEQYF
. TRBJ2-7 TRBD1 TRBV7-9 TGTGCCAGCAGCTTGCCAGCCCGGGACAGAGACTCCTACGAGCAGTACTTC CASSLPARDRDSYEQYF
. TRBJ2-1 TRBD2 TRBV11-1 TGTGCCAGCAGCTTAAGGGCTAGCGGGGGCTACAATGAGCAGTTCTTC CASSLRASGGYNEQFF
few TRBJ2-5 TRBD2 TRBV5-1 TGCGCCAGCAGCTTGACTAGCGGGCGCCAAGAGACCCAGTACTTC CASSLTSGRQETQYF
. TRBJ1-2 TRBD1 TRBV10-3 TGTGCCATCAGTCCACAGGGGGATGGCTACACCTTC CAISPQGDGYTF
. TRBJ1-4 TRBD1 TRBV18 TGTGCCAGCTCACGAGACGGACAGGCGACTGAAAAACTGTTTTTT CASSRDGQATEKLFF
. TRBJ2-3 TRBD2 TRBV5-1 TGCGCCAGCAGCTTGGAAGGGGGACTAGCAGGGAATACGCAGTATTTT CASSLEGGLAGNTQYF
. TRBJ1-6 . TRBV30 TGTGCCTGGAGTCCGCGGAGGATAGATAATTCACCCCTCCACTTT CAWSPRRIDNSPLHF
. TRBJ1-2 . TRBV4-3 TGCGCCAGCGGCACAAGTCCTCAAGGCTACACCTTC CASGTSPQGYTF
. TRBJ2-7 TRBD1 TRBV6-5 TGTGCCAGCAGTACAGGGGGCGAGCAGTACTTC CASSTGGEQYF
. TRBJ2-5 TRBD1 TRBV6-1 TGTGCCAGCAGTGAGACAGGGATAAGGGAGACCCAGTACTTC CASSETGIRETQYF
once TRBJ2-7 TRBD1 TRBV7-2 TGTGCCAGCAGCTTGCAGGGACAGGGTATTCAGTACTTC CASSLQGQGIQYF
. TRBJ2-3 . TRBV7-8 TGTGCCAGCAGCCCCGCGGTCCCGATGGGCACAGATACGCAGTATTTT CASSPAVPMGTDTQYF
. TRBJ1-6 . TRBV19 TGTGCCAGTGGGGGGGGTTCACCCCTCCACTTT CASGGGSPLHF
. TRBJ2-7 TRBD1 TRBV19 TGTGCCAGTAGTCATCCCGGGACAGGATCCTACGAGCAGTACTTC CASSHPGTGSYEQYF
. TRBJ1-1 TRBD1 TRBV14 TGTGCCAGCAGCCAAGAAAACAGGGGAGCGGAAGCTTTCTTT CASSQENRGAEAFF
. TRBJ1-2 TRBD1 TRBV28 TGTGCCAGCAGATGGAGTGCGGAGGGGGCGGGCTATGGCTACACCTTC CASRWSAEGAGYGYTF
. TRBJ2-3 . TRBV19 TGTGCCAGTAGTATAGTGCGGGGTCGAGGAAAAGATACGCAGTATTTT CASSIVRGRGKDTQYF
. TRBJ1-1 . TRBV7-3 TGTGCCAGCGGGGAGCACCCTCCCTCACAGGCTTTCTTT CASGEHPPSQAFF
. TRBJ2-2 . TRBV28 TGTGCCAGCAGTGTAACGACAGGCCCCACCGGGGAGCTGTTTTTT CASSVTTGPTGELFF
. TRBJ2-4 TRBD2 TRBV7-2 TGTGCCAGCAGCTTAGAAGCGTCTAGCGGGACCAACATTCAGTACTTC CASSLEASSGTNIQYF
few TRBJ2-2 TRBD1 TRBV5-4 TGTGCCAGCAGCTGGACAGGGGGAACCGGGGAGCTGTTTTTT CASSWTGGTGELFF
. TRBJ2-5 TRBD2 TRBV19 TGTGCCAGTAGTATAGATAGCGGGGGACAGGAGACCCAGTACTTC CASSIDSGGQETQYF
. TRBJ1-6 . TRBV7-9 TGTTCCAGCAGCCGACGGGAGGCTATTGGTTCACCCCTCCACTTT CSSSRREAIGSPLHF
few TRBJ2-3 TRBD2 TRBV6-1 TGTGCCAGCAGTGACCCCGGGACTAGCGGGTTGGGAACGCAGTATTTT CASSDPGTSGLGTQYF
. TRBJ1-5 . TRBV6-1 TGTGCCAGCAGTGAATGGCGGGGTGACAATCAGCCCCAGCATTTT CASSEWRGDNQPQHF
. TRBJ1-1 . TRBV15 TGTGCCACCAGCAGAGGACATCCGGACACTGAAGCTTTCTTT CATSRGHPDTEAFF
few TRBJ2-1 TRBD1 TRBV11-2 TGTGCCAGCAGCCGGGACAGCTACAATGAGCAGTTCTTC CASSRDSYNEQFF
. TRBJ1-2 . TRBV6-5 TGTGCCAGCAGGTACGCCGGATCGGGGGGCGGCTACACCTTC CASRYAGSGGGYTF
. TRBJ1-6 . TRBV19 TGTGCCAGTAGTATGGTCGCCGGGAGGAGCTCCTATAATTCACCCCTCCACTTT CASSMVAGRSSYNSPLHF
once TRBJ2-3 . TRBV27 TGTGCCAGCAGTATCGGACAGATTGCAGATACGCAGTATTTT CASSIGQIADTQYF
once TRBJ1-6 . TRBV28 TGTGCCAGCACTCCTCGGGGAAAGGGGGATTCACCCCTCCACTTT CASTPRGKGDSPLHF
. TRBJ2-3 TRBD1 TRBV7-2 TGTGCCAGCAGCCTCACAGGGGCAGATACGCAGTATTTT CASSLTGADTQYF
. TRBJ2-7 . TRBV4-1 TGCGCCAGCAGCCAGATCAGGGTCTCCTACGAGCAGTACTTC CASSQIRVSYEQYF